The rows below give T cell receptor beta chains drawn from one sample of a study of cytomegalovirus exposure and HLA in healthy donors. Only in-frame clones appear in the TCRdb table, and some are missing; sequencing was by immunoSEQ multiplex PCR. The data contain 55,000 to 75,000 clones, approximately 93% of them singletons. Sequencing used PBMCs. These receptors all stem from a man aged 18 to 30 in good health and CMV-seropositive. The CDR3 runs from the conserved cysteine through the conserved F or W. The D gene is left open where the match is weak. Clone size is given for some rows only: seen once, a few or many times, or a class if the clone is expanded.

len	d_gene	abundance	v_gene	j_gene	CDR3nt	CDR3aa
16	TRBD2	.	TRBV11-2	TRBJ2-3	TGTGCCAGCACCCCCGGGACTAGGTGGAGCACAGATACGCAGTATTTT	CASTPGTRWSTDTQYF
18	TRBD1	once	TRBV9	TRBJ2-1	TGTGCCAGCAGCGTAGCTACGGGGCTGACAGGGGGCAGGAATGAGCAGTTCTTC	CASSVATGLTGGRNEQFF
14	TRBD1	once	TRBV6-5	TRBJ1-2	TGTGCCAGCAGTTATTCAGGGGGCGGTTATGGCTACACCTTC	CASSYSGGGYGYTF
13	TRBD1	once	TRBV27	TRBJ2-3	TGTGCCAGCAGTCGACAGGGGCCAGATACGCAGTATTTT	CASSRQGPDTQYF
18	TRBD1	.	TRBV15	TRBJ1-1	TGTGCCACCAGCAGACGGCTAGAGGGGGCTGAAAGATACACTGAAGCTTTCTTT	CATSRRLEGAERYTEAFF
15	TRBD2	.	TRBV18	TRBJ2-3	TGTGCCAGCTCACCACCGCTAGCGGGCACAGATACGCAGTATTTT	CASSPPLAGTDTQYF
16	TRBD1	.	TRBV28	TRBJ2-3	TGTGCCAGCAGTTTATATTGGGACAGCGTCTCAGATACGCAGTATTTT	CASSLYWDSVSDTQYF
12	.	.	TRBV7-2	TRBJ2-1	TGTGCCAGCAGCCCTCCGACTAGAGTAAAGTTCTTC	CASSPPTRVKFF
16	TRBD1	.	TRBV7-3	TRBJ2-3	TGTGCCAGCAGCTTGAACGGACAGGGGATCACAGATACGCAGTATTTT	CASSLNGQGITDTQYF
14	TRBD2	.	TRBV5-6	TRBJ2-5	TGTGCCAGCAGCTCGGGACTATATGGGAAGACCCAGTACTTC	CASSSGLYGKTQYF
12	.	.	TRBV9	TRBJ2-1	TGTGCCAGCAGCGCGCGGGACCTCCAGCAGTTCTTC	CASSARDLQQFF
16	.	once	TRBV11-2	TRBJ2-1	TGTGCCAGCAGCTTAACAGCGCGGAGGTCCTACAATGAGCAGTTCTTC	CASSLTARRSYNEQFF
16	.	.	TRBV5-1	TRBJ2-2	TGCGCCAGCAGCTTGGAATCCGGGGGAGTCGCCGGGGAGCTGTTTTTT	CASSLESGGVAGELFF
15	TRBD2	.	TRBV6-5	TRBJ2-7	TGTGCCAGCAGTTACCAGAGCGGGAGGGCTTACGAGCAGTACTTC	CASSYQSGRAYEQYF
15	.	.	TRBV19	TRBJ1-5	TGTGCCAGTAGTATGGCGGTACTTAGCAATCAGCCCCAGCATTTT	CASSMAVLSNQPQHF
15	.	.	TRBV6-5	TRBJ2-1	TGTGCCAGCAGTTATTTTGGCGGGCACAGGGATGAGCAGTTCTTC	CASSYFGGHRDEQFF
12	.	.	TRBV27	TRBJ2-5	TGTGCCGTAAGGGGGGGAATGGGGACCCAGTACTTC	CAVRGGMGTQYF
17	TRBD1	.	TRBV19	TRBJ1-5	TGTGCCAGTAGTAAAAGGACAGGGGGCTCTAGCAATCAGCCCCAGCATTTT	CASSKRTGGSSNQPQHF
15	TRBD1	.	TRBV30	TRBJ2-7	TGTGCCTGGAGTGCGCAGGGACAGGGGGCCAACGAGCAGTACTTC	CAWSAQGQGANEQYF
14	.	.	TRBV6-1	TRBJ2-3	TGTGCCAGCAGTGACGGGGGTGAAACAGATACGCAGTATTTT	CASSDGGETDTQYF
13	.	.	TRBV27	TRBJ2-5	TGTGCCAGCAGTTTGGGCAGGGGAGAGACCCAGTACTTC	CASSLGRGETQYF
13	.	once	TRBV6-1	TRBJ2-7	TGTGCCAGCAGTGAAGGGGGCACCTACGAGCAGTACTTC	CASSEGGTYEQYF
14	TRBD1	.	TRBV5-1	TRBJ2-5	TGCGCCAGCAGCTCGACAGGGAACCAAGAGACCCAGTACTTC	CASSSTGNQETQYF
16	TRBD1	.	TRBV23-1	TRBJ2-7	TGCGCCAGCAGTCAACATTCGACAGGGGGCTTTCACGAGCAGTACTTC	CASSQHSTGGFHEQYF
15	TRBD2	once	TRBV5-4	TRBJ2-5	TGTGCCAGCAGCTTGAGGCGGGAGAGGGGAGAGACCCAGTACTTC	CASSLRRERGETQYF
15	TRBD2	.	TRBV10-1	TRBJ2-1	TGCGCCCGTACGACTTCTCGCGGGGGTTTGGATGAGCAGTTCTTC	CARTTSRGGLDEQFF
13	.	.	TRBV18	TRBJ2-7	TGTGCCAGCTCGCCCACTGCCACCTACGAGCAGTACTTC	CASSPTATYEQYF
19	TRBD1	.	TRBV2	TRBJ2-2	TGTGCCAGCAGTGTGAGTCGGGACAGGCTACTTCCAAACACCGGGGAGCTGTTTTTT	CASSVSRDRLLPNTGELFF
14	.	.	TRBV2	TRBJ2-2	TGTGCCAGCCGCGGGACTCTTAGCATAGGGGAGCTGTTTTTT	CASRGTLSIGELFF
14	.	.	TRBV29-1	TRBJ2-7	TGCAGCGTTGGGGGGGTGGGGAAGACCTACGAGCAGTACTTC	CSVGGVGKTYEQYF
13	.	.	TRBV28	TRBJ2-3	TGTGCCAGCAGCCAGGATCCAGGGGATACGCAGTATTTT	CASSQDPGDTQYF
14	TRBD1	.	TRBV19	TRBJ2-2	TGTGCCAGTAGTAAACAGGGGCCAACCGGGGAGCTGTTTTTT	CASSKQGPTGELFF
14	.	.	TRBV29-1	TRBJ1-1	TGCAGCGTCCAAAACTCAAGACAGTACACTGAAGCTTTCTTT	CSVQNSRQYTEAFF
13	.	.	TRBV11-2	TRBJ1-2	TGTGCCAGCAGCCCTGACAGTACCTATGGCTACACCTTC	CASSPDSTYGYTF
15	TRBD2	once	TRBV6-1	TRBJ2-3	TGTGCCAGCAGTGAATGGGGACTAGTGGGCTATACGCAGTATTTT	CASSEWGLVGYTQYF
14	.	.	TRBV5-4	TRBJ2-5	TGTGCCAGCAGCTTCGGGGGAGAAAGGGAGACCCAGTACTTC	CASSFGGERETQYF
16	TRBD2	.	TRBV28	TRBJ2-1	TGTGCCAGCAGTTTGGCGGAGGCGGGAGGGCCGAATGAGCAGTTCTTC	CASSLAEAGGPNEQFF
14	.	once	TRBV6-1	TRBJ2-7	TGTGCCAGCAGCGCCGTGCTAGCTCGCTACGAGCAGTACTTC	CASSAVLARYEQYF
14	.	.	TRBV12-5	TRBJ1-2	TGTGCTAGTGGTTTTTCTACCGCTAACTATGGCTACACCTTC	CASGFSTANYGYTF
16	TRBD1	.	TRBV29-1	TRBJ1-5	TGCAGCGTCGAAAGGGACAGTTGGTCGGGGGTTCAGCCCCAGCATTTT	CSVERDSWSGVQPQHF
15	TRBD1	.	TRBV5-4	TRBJ2-3	TGTGCCAGCAGCACCGACAGGGCTTTGACAGATACGCAGTATTTT	CASSTDRALTDTQYF
13	.	.	TRBV5-4	TRBJ2-7	TGTGCCAGCAGCCATGGCAGGGACAATGAGCAGTACTTC	CASSHGRDNEQYF
13	.	.	TRBV27	TRBJ2-7	TGTGCCAGCCAGGGGAAACCCACCTACGAGCAGTACTTC	CASQGKPTYEQYF
16	.	.	TRBV4-1	TRBJ1-4	TGCGCCAGCAGCCCCCAACGCCGAGCGTTTAATGAAAAACTGTTTTTT	CASSPQRRAFNEKLFF
16	TRBD2	.	TRBV5-6	TRBJ2-1	TGTGCCAGCAGCCTGATTAGCGGGAGTGCGGACAATGAGCAGTTCTTC	CASSLISGSADNEQFF
15	.	once	TRBV10-3	TRBJ2-3	TGTGCCATCAGTGAGCCTGGGGGGACCACAGATACGCAGTATTTT	CAISEPGGTTDTQYF
13	TRBD1	.	TRBV6-5	TRBJ2-5	TGTGCCACCCTACACAGGGGTCAAGAGACCCAGTACTTC	CATLHRGQETQYF
16	TRBD2	few	TRBV4-2	TRBJ2-1	TGTGCCAGCAGCCGCTCTGCCGCGGGGGGGTTTGAGGAGCAGTTCTTC	CASSRSAAGGFEEQFF